The rows below give T cell receptor beta chains drawn from one sample of a study of cytomegalovirus exposure and HLA in healthy donors. The data were produced by immunoSEQ multiplex PCR, yet TCRdb's version contains in-frame clones alone and is incomplete. The table includes about 94,000 clones, roughly 80% detected once. Sequencing was performed on PBMCs. All receptors derive from a human donor in good health. The CDR3 runs from the conserved cysteine through the conserved F or W. Each record gives: V gene, CDR3 protein.

V: TRBV15; CDR3: CATSSGREYEQYF
V: TRBV28; CDR3: CASSPPRQDNQPQHF
V: TRBV2; CDR3: CASRLAGGYNEQFF
V: TRBV6-1; CDR3: CAGMRGAGQPQHF
V: TRBV7-2; CDR3: CASSSKRGGHNEQFF
V: TRBV2; CDR3: CASSEAGLYEQYF
V: TRBV7-9; CDR3: CASSWGLAGGSQYF
V: TRBV5-6; CDR3: CASSLTLLGNTIYF
V: TRBV11-2; CDR3: CASSLDLRLTGKGGYGYTF
V: TRBV29-1; CDR3: CSVGDRGGTNEKLFF
V: TRBV14; CDR3: CASSGNRGVTEAFF
V: TRBV28; CDR3: CASGDDTRKLFF
V: TRBV9; CDR3: CASSVVGTGGEQYF
V: TRBV30; CDR3: CAWSGGQGAPNEKLFF
V: TRBV6-1; CDR3: CASSEVPGQNTGELFF
V: TRBV5-6; CDR3: CASSLAGQADNQPQHF
V: TRBV6-5; CDR3: CASSLLAGPYEQYF
V: TRBV6-5; CDR3: CASSYVKSNQPQHF
V: TRBV18; CDR3: CASSPGTGHGELFF
V: TRBV27; CDR3: CASARSTGNNSPLHF
V: TRBV5-4; CDR3: CASSLGLIGSGNTIYF
V: TRBV5-1; CDR3: CASSLIAGAADTQYF
V: TRBV6-1; CDR3: CASSESPADQETQYF
V: TRBV5-1; CDR3: CASSPGSLALSVGELFF
V: TRBV27; CDR3: CASSSIMTGKLEQFF
V: TRBV27; CDR3: CASSFGGSGDEQFF
V: TRBV29-1; CDR3: CSATTATNEKLFF
V: TRBV6-1; CDR3: CASSGQAPGYTF
V: TRBV13; CDR3: CASHGGAAYEQYF
V: TRBV11-2; CDR3: CASSLNTDYGYTF
V: TRBV5-1; CDR3: CASSLRAGGIEQFF
V: TRBV6-4; CDR3: CASSDVAGETQYF
V: TRBV7-6; CDR3: CASSPTVTIQGHGYTF
V: TRBV30; CDR3: CAWSLGQDYEQYF
V: TRBV29-1; CDR3: CSVGLAGMTDTQYF
V: TRBV15; CDR3: CATSRSTRSTDTQYF
V: TRBV4-2; CDR3: CASSQDREDYEQYF
V: TRBV28; CDR3: CASSFPVTSGSSYEQYF
V: TRBV7-8; CDR3: CASSLVAGTISNQPQHF
V: TRBV7-2; CDR3: CASSPTSDGATYGYTF
V: TRBV7-3; CDR3: CASSLEAIDDNEQFF
V: TRBV27; CDR3: CASSLPPRAGAGDTQYF
V: TRBV7-2; CDR3: CASSLGIYQPQHF
V: TRBV9; CDR3: CASSAGQGIGFQPQHF
V: TRBV6-5; CDR3: CASSYSGTLQETQYF
V: TRBV29-1; CDR3: CSVAGATSTDTQYF
V: TRBV19; CDR3: CASSIGIARELFF
V: TRBV15; CDR3: CATSRGLGRGARLYNEQFF
V: TRBV28; CDR3: CASSLNRGGTEAFF
V: TRBV5-1; CDR3: CASSLGGGLYNEQFF
V: TRBV6-5; CDR3: CASNKRQGDNSPLHF
V: TRBV5-1; CDR3: CASSLAPGQGSNEQFF
V: TRBV6-1; CDR3: CAGLPLVGVSEAFF
V: TRBV9; CDR3: CASSVGGSGGTDTQYF
V: TRBV6-1; CDR3: CASSEASGGVNVQTQYF
V: TRBV7-9; CDR3: CASSLQGNTEAFF
V: TRBV30; CDR3: CAWRRTVQETQYF
V: TRBV5-6; CDR3: CASSFPGGAKNIQYF
V: TRBV5-1; CDR3: CASSLVGQGIFYGYTF